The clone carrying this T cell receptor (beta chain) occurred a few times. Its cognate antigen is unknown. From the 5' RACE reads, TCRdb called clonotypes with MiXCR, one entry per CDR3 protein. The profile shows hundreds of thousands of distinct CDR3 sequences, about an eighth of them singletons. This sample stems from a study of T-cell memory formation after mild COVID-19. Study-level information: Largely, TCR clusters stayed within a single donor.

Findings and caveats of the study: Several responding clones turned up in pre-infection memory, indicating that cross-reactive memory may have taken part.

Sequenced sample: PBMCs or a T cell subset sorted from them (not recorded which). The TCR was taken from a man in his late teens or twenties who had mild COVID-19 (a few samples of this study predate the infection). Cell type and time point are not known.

The CDR3 sequence is CASSPPSGLAGGRTQYF. For the CDR3, the DNA is TGTGCCAGCAGCCCCCCTTCCGGACTAGCGGGGGGGCGGACGCAGTATTTT. The chain links TRBV28 to TRBJ2-3; TRBD2 matches at 15 bases. The CDR3 spans 17 residues. J was trimmed by 9 bases and V by 6 bases; bases with no gene match: 13. Germline V gene lookup returns CDR1 MDHEN and CDR2 SYDVKM.